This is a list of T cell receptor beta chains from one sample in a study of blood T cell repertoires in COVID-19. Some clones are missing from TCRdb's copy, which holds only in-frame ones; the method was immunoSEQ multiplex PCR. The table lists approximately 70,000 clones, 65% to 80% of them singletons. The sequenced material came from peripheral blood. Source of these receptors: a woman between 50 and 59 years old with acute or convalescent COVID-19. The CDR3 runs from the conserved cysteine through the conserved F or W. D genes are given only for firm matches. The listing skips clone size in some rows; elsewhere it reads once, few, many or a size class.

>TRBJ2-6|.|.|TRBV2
CASSDRVGSGANVLTF
TGTGCCAGCAGTGACAGGGTGGGATCTGGGGCCAACGTCCTGACTTTC
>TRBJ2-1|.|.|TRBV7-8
CASLLTYSSYNEQFF
TGTGCCAGCCTCCTGACTTATAGCTCCTACAATGAGCAGTTCTTC
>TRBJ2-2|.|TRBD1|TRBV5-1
CATLIPGTGSTGELFF
TGCGCCACCCTCATCCCCGGGACAGGGAGCACCGGGGAGCTGTTTTTT
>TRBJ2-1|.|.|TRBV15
CATSRGLLNNEQFF
TGTGCCACCAGCAGAGGTCTATTAAACAATGAGCAGTTCTTC
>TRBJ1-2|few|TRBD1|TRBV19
CASNDRGGGYTF
TGTGCCAGTAATGACAGGGGAGGCGGCTACACCTTC
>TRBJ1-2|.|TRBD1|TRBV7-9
CASSVLVSFWDSNGYTF
TGTGCCAGCAGCGTACTCGTTTCATTTTGGGACAGTAATGGCTACACCTTC
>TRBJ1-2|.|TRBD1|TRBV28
CATRDQGDLGYTF
TGTGCCACCCGAGATCAGGGGGACCTGGGCTACACCTTC
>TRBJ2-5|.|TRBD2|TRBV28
CASSPGLAVRETQYF
TGTGCCAGCAGTCCGGGACTAGCGGTGAGGGAGACCCAGTACTTC
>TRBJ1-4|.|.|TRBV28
CASSPGGTTNEKLFF
TGTGCCAGCAGTCCCGGAGGCACAACTAATGAAAAACTGTTTTTT
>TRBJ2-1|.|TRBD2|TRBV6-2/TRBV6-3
CASSYVFGTSGTRSSYNEQFF
TGTGCCAGCAGTTACGTTTTTGGGACTAGCGGGACCAGGAGCTCCTACAATGAGCAGTTCTTC
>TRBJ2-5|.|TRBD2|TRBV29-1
CSVGLGLAGGETQYF
TGCAGCGTTGGACTAGGGCTAGCGGGAGGAGAGACCCAGTACTTC
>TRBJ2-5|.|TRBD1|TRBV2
CASSAAPGTELWETQYF
TGTGCCAGCAGTGCCGCCCCCGGGACAGAGCTCTGGGAGACCCAGTACTTC
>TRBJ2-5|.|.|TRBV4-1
CASSQDRDSALEETQYF
TGCGCCAGCAGCCAAGATCGTGATAGCGCTTTGGAAGAGACCCAGTACTTC
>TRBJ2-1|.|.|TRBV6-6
CASSGTYTDNEQFF
TGTGCCAGCAGCGGGACTTATACCGACAATGAGCAGTTCTTC
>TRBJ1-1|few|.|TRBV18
CASSPAGKNTEAFF
TGTGCCAGCTCACCAGCAGGGAAGAACACTGAAGCTTTCTTT
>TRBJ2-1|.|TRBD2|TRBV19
CASSTGTSGTPRYNEQFF
TGTGCCAGTAGTACCGGGACTAGCGGGACCCCACGGTATAATGAGCAGTTCTTC
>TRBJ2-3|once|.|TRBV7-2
CASSLAYNTDTQYF
TGTGCCAGCAGCTTAGCGTACAACACAGATACGCAGTATTTT
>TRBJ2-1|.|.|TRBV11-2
CASSPQVSSYNEQFF
TGTGCCAGCAGCCCACAGGTCAGCTCCTACAATGAGCAGTTCTTC
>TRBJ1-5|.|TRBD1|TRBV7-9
CASSSDRGGQPQHF
TGTGCCAGCAGCTCGGACAGGGGAGGACAGCCCCAGCATTTT
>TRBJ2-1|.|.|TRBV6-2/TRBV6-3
CASSYLLLANEQFF
TGTGCCAGCAGTTACCTCCTGCTAGCAAATGAGCAGTTCTTC
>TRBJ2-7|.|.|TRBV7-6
CASSLGFARGRHEQYF
TGTGCCAGCAGCTTAGGGTTCGCGCGGGGTAGGCACGAGCAGTACTTC
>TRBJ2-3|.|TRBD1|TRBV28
CASSLTGRQYF
TGTGCCAGCAGTTTGACAGGGCGGCAGTATTTT
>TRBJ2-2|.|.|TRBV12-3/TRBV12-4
CASSLSGPGELFF
TGTGCCAGCAGTTTATCGGGTCCCGGGGAGCTGTTTTTT
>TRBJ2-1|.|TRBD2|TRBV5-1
CASSLLAGEQVDEQFF
TGCGCCAGCAGCTTACTAGCGGGGGAGCAGGTCGATGAGCAGTTCTTC
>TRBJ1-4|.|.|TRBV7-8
CASSLVFGGEKLFF
TGTGCCAGCAGCTTAGTGTTTGGCGGTGAAAAACTGTTTTTT
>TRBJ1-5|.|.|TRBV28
CASSSPSWGDQPQHF
TGTGCCAGCAGTTCCCCGTCATGGGGCGATCAGCCCCAGCATTTT
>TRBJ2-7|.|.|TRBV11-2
CASSLDGGSYEQYF
TGTGCCAGCAGCTTAGACGGCGGGTCCTACGAGCAGTACTTC
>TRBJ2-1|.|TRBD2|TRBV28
CASTTPGRVSEQFF
TGTGCCAGCACCACACCCGGGAGGGTCAGTGAGCAGTTCTTC
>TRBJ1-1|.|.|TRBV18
CASSPNWDTAAFF
TGTGCCAGCTCACCAAATTGGGACACCGCGGCTTTCTTT
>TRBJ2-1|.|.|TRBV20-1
CSASQDSPSHEQFF
TGCAGTGCTAGTCAGGACAGTCCTTCCCATGAGCAGTTCTTC
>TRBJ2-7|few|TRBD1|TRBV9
CASSVADRAGQYF
TGTGCCAGCAGCGTAGCGGACAGGGCTGGGCAGTACTTC
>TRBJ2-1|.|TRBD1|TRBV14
CASRPFPGQLTTLGENEQFF
TGTGCCAGCAGACCTTTTCCGGGACAGCTAACCACCCTGGGGGAAAATGAGCAGTTCTTC
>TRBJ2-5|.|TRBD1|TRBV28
CASRRDRARTLQETQYF
TGTGCCAGCAGAAGGGACAGGGCCCGAACCTTACAAGAGACCCAGTACTTC
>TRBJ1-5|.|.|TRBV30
CAWSVAGNQPQHF
TGTGCCTGGAGTGTAGCGGGGAATCAGCCCCAGCATTTT
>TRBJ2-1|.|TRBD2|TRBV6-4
CASSDSTSGDINEQFF
TGTGCCAGCAGTGACTCGACTAGCGGGGATATAAATGAGCAGTTCTTC
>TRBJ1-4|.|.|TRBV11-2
CASSLVFRRNTEKLFF
TGTGCCAGCAGCTTAGTATTTAGGCGGAACACTGAAAAACTGTTTTTT
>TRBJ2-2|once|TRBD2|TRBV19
CASRPGLAGITGELFF
TGTGCCAGTAGGCCAGGACTAGCGGGAATCACCGGGGAGCTGTTTTTT
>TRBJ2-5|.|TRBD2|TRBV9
CASSVASGNQETQYF
TGTGCCAGCAGCGTAGCTAGCGGGAACCAAGAGACCCAGTACTTC
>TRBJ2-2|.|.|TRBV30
CAWSVGGSNTGELFF
TGTGCCTGGAGTGTTGGAGGGTCCAACACCGGGGAGCTGTTTTTT
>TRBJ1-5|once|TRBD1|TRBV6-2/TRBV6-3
CASSPGQGRDQPQHF
TGTGCCAGCAGCCCCGGACAGGGGAGGGATCAGCCCCAGCATTTT
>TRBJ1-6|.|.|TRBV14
CASSLRSSYNSPLHF
TGTGCCAGCAGCCTGAGGAGCTCCTATAATTCACCCCTCCACTTT
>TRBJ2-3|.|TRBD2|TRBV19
CASTPPGRGADTQYF
TGTGCCAGTACCCCACCTGGGAGGGGCGCAGATACGCAGTATTTT
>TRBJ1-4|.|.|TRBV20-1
CSALNEKLFF
TGCAGTGCTCTTAATGAAAAACTGTTTTTT
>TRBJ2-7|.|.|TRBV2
CASSSGMIGEQYF
TGTGCCAGCAGCTCCGGGATGATTGGCGAGCAGTACTTC
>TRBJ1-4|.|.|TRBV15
CATSRFKQGTNEKLFF
TGTGCCACCAGCAGATTCAAACAGGGTACAAATGAAAAACTGTTTTTT